This passage covers 30 T cell receptor beta chains from one sample sequenced in a study of post-analysis software for immune sequencing data. Study-wide results and caveats: TRBV5-6, TRBV5-1 and TRBV20-1 belonged to a set of about five TRBV segments that were more frequent in patients than controls.

Their recognized antigens are unknown. TCR beta cDNA libraries included unique molecular identifiers. TCRdb redid the calling of the PCR reads with MiXCR, one entry per CDR3 protein. The sample holds 550,000 to 700,000 distinct CDR3 sequences; roughly 46% are singletons and the top ten take 1.5% to 2%. The sequenced sample consisted of blood. These receptors originate from a girl between 10 and 17 years old with multiple sclerosis.

The chain combines TRBV20-1 with TRBJ1-2, with 7 bases fitting TRBD1. With V trimmed by 2 bases and J by 7 bases, 10 bases remained unmatched. The germline CDR1 and CDR2 sequences are DFQATT and SNEGSKA (reference sequence). This CDR3 region has 14 residues. The CDR3 is CSARLTGLKSGYTF. The CDR3 DNA sequence: TGCAGTGCTAGACTGACAGGGCTTAAAAGTGGCTACACCTTC.

The V gene is TRBV5-1, the J gene TRBJ2-2; TRBD2 is a possible D gene (6 bases). CDR3 size: 16 residues. Germline CDR1 reads SGHRS; CDR2 reads YFSETQ. The ends were cut back, 2 bases at V and 0 bases at J, with 11 bases in the middle. The CDR3 reads CASSLPLAANTGELFF. CDR3 coding DNA: TGCGCCAGCAGCTTACCCTTAGCGGCGAACACCGGGGAGCTGTTTTTT.

This clonotype was observed a few times. The V and J genes are TRBV12-3 or TRBV12-4 and TRBJ2-7; D possibly corresponds to TRBD1 (6 bases). V gave up 6 bases and J gave up 7 bases, with 13 bases separating them. This CDR3 spans 12 amino acids. CDR3 bases: TGTGCCAGCAGCCCTACAGGGCGGGAGCAGTACTTC. Translation gives CASSPTGREQYF.

The chain combines TRBV10-3 with TRBJ2-3; 9 bases are shared with TRBD1. Germline-derived CDR1 and CDR2 are ENHRY and SYGVKD. With 6 bases clipped from V and 5 bases from J, the junction kept 6 bases outside the gene matches. CDR3 length: 14 residues. The CDR3 nucleotides are TGTGCCATCAGGGGACAGGGAGGTGGAGATACGCAGTATTTT. Translated, it gives CAIRGQGGGDTQYF.

This clonotype has more than one count but fewer than ten. The chain's CDR3 is CASSPRQTSGGGEQFF. Here the CDR3 DNA reads TGTGCCAGCAGCCCACGACAGACTAGCGGAGGCGGTGAGCAGTTCTTC. V gene TRBV7-3 combines with J gene TRBJ2-1, with 9 positions matching TRBD2. The CDR3 length is 16 residues. Germline trimming cut 5 bases from V and 9 bases from J; bases unmatched to any gene: 14. CDR1 SGHTA and CDR2 FQGTGA come from the germline V gene.

Notes on this clonotype: The junction departs from germline at one end; a sequencing error may be responsible. V is TRBV4-1 and J is TRBJ2-5; 7 bases map to TRBD2. Germline CDR1 is MGHRA and CDR2 is YSYEKL. The CDR3 is 17 amino acids. CDR3: CASGQGGRGGSTETQYF. Here the CDR3 DNA reads TGCGCCAGCGGCCAAGGCGGCCGCGGCGGGAGTACAGAGACCCAGTACTTC.

Regarding this clonotype: This may be a read error, as it is one base from a much larger clone. The CDR3 here is CASSPTLNEQFF. The DNA for the CDR3 is TGTGCCAGCAGCCCTACCCTGAATGAGCAGTTCTTC. The gene calls are TRBV7-9 and TRBJ2-1; D is undetermined. CDR1 and CDR2 from the germline V gene are SEHNR and FQNEAQ (reference sequence). This CDR3 is 12 amino acids long. The germline V and J ends were trimmed by 5 bases and 7 bases, with 9 bases remaining between them.

This clonotype has just a few counts. The chain employs TRBV5-5 and TRBJ2-5, with D unresolved. Trimming left V 0 bases short and J 1 base short, with 10 bases between. CDR1 and CDR2 (germline): SGHKS, YYEKEE (reference sequence). The CDR3 consists of 15 residues. The DNA of the CDR3 is TGTGCCAGCAGCTTGGAACTGCGGCCCCAAGAGACCCAGTACTTC. This codes for CASSLELRPQETQYF.

In its sample, this clonotype was seen a few times. V and J are TRBV27 and TRBJ2-7; TRBD1 or TRBD2 may be the D gene (6 bases each). The ends were cut back, 6 bases at V and 0 bases at J, with 15 bases in the middle. CDR1 MNHEY and CDR2 SMNVEV come from the germline V gene (reference sequence). The CDR3 spans 15 residues. This CDR3 is CASSQGTQSSYEQYF. CDR3 DNA: TGTGCCAGCAGCCAGGGGACTCAAAGCTCCTACGAGCAGTACTTC.

The CDR3 protein is CASSKDRGGTSLNEQFF. Here the CDR3 DNA reads TGCGCCAGCAGTAAGGACAGGGGAGGGACTAGTCTCAATGAGCAGTTCTTC. This rearrangement joins TRBV5-1 to TRBJ2-1, with a tentative D call TRBD1 (9 bases). V was shortened by 5 bases and J by 6 bases, with 24 bases between the two germline ends. The CDR3 length is 17 residues. CDR1 is SGHRS, CDR2 YFSETQ, per germline.

This clonotype was detected once. The V and J genes are TRBV3-1 and TRBJ2-1; perhaps TRBD1 as D (5 bases). Germline V gene sequence: CDR1 LGHDT, CDR2 YNNKEL (reference sequence). This CDR3 has 14 residues. V lost 4 bases and J 6 bases, leaving 13 bases between the germline ends. The CDR3 loop reads CASSPWGQGNEQFF. CDR3 DNA: TGTGCCAGCAGCCCTTGGGGCCAAGGCAATGAGCAGTTCTTC.

With regard to this clonotype: One junction end disagrees with the germline gene, perhaps due to a read error. The J gene is TRBJ2-5, the V gene TRBV5-1; the D gene is possibly TRBD2 (6 bases). CDR3 size: 14 residues. Per germline, CDR1 SGHRS and CDR2 YFSETQ. The CDR3 sequence: CASGLGLAQETQYF. DNA for the CDR3: TGCGCCAGCGGCTTGGGGCTAGCGCAAGAGACCCAGTACTTC.

This rearrangement joins TRBV11-2 to TRBJ2-1, with no clear D. V lost 0 bases and J 0 bases, leaving 6 bases between the germline ends. Germline CDR1 reads SGHAT; CDR2 reads FQNNGV. CDR3 length equals 15 residues. Here the CDR3 DNA reads TGTGCCAGCAGCTTAGAGGAAGGCTCCTACAATGAGCAGTTCTTC. This codes for CASSLEEGSYNEQFF. The full variable domain, its missing parts supplied by reference TRBV11-2 and TRBJ2-1, is EAGVAQSPRYKIIEKRQSVAFWCNPISGHATLYWYQQILGQGPKLLIQFQNNGVVDDSQLPKDRFSAERLKGVDSTLKIQPAKLEDSAVYLCASSLEEGSYNEQFFGPGTRLTVL.

V usage is TRBV4-1 and J usage is TRBJ2-7; TRBD1 aligns across 8 bases. Germline CDR1 reads MGHRA; CDR2 reads YSYEKL. CDR3 length equals 15 residues. The V segment lost 1 base and the J segment 2 bases; nucleotides outside the gene matches: 4. Written as DNA, the CDR3 is TGCGCCAGCAGCCAAGTGGACAGGGAAACCTACGAGCAGTACTTC. Translating it yields CASSQVDRETYEQYF.

Concerning this clonotype: Germline and junction disagree at one end, which may indicate a read error. The rearrangement links TRBV20-1 to TRBJ1-5; D is perhaps TRBD1 (5 bases). Germline CDR1 DFQATT, CDR2 SNEGSKA (reference sequence). CDR3 length: 15 residues. The DNA for the CDR3 is TGCAGTGCTAGTGCCTCGGGGAGGGGCAATCAGTCCCAGCATTTT. Amino acids: CSASASGRGNQSQHF.

The chain links TRBV5-1 to TRBJ2-5; 8 bases line up with TRBD1. Looked up from germline, CDR1 is SGHRS and CDR2 is YFSETQ. The V segment lost 6 bases and the J segment 4 bases; nucleotides outside the gene matches: 8. The CDR3 is 14 amino acids. In DNA, the CDR3 is TGCGCCAGCACATCAGGGGGCGTGGGAGAGACCCAGTACTTC. It encodes CASTSGGVGETQYF. Full variable domain (missing parts from reference TRBV5-1 and TRBJ2-5): KAGVTQTPRYLIKTRGQQVTLSCSPISGHRSVSWYQQTPGQGLQFLFEYFSETQRNKGNFPGRFSGRQFSNSRSEMNVSTLELGDSALYLCASTSGGVGETQYFGPGTRLLVL.

The chain carries TRBV5-1 and TRBJ2-5; TRBD1 matches at 7 bases. CDR3 length: 15 amino acids. With V trimmed by 1 base and J by 5 bases, 8 bases remained unmatched. Germline V CDR1 and CDR2: SGHRS, YFSETQ. The CDR3 reads CASSLSGQISETQYF. The CDR3 DNA follows: TGCGCCAGCAGCTTGTCGGGACAGATCTCGGAGACCCAGTACTTC.

The rearrangement uses TRBV7-8 and TRBJ1-2, with TRBD1 matching 10 bases. CDR3 length equals 17 residues. Germline loops: CDR1 SGHVS, CDR2 FQNEAQ. Trimming at V came to 5 bases and at J to 6 bases, leaving 15 bases not matched to a gene. CDR3 region: CASSPVRDRGGRDGYTF. The CDR3, as DNA: TGTGCCAGCAGCCCCGTCCGGGACAGGGGAGGGAGAGATGGCTACACCTTC.

The chain uses TRBV20-1 and TRBJ1-2; TRBD1 might be the D (5 bases). Germline lookup yields CDR1 DFQATT and CDR2 SNEGSKA (reference sequence). The length of the CDR3 is 16 residues. Trimming cost V 1 base and J 6 bases, with 21 bases left between them. The CDR3 loop is CSARGLLGLQGNGYTF. In DNA form, the CDR3 reads TGCAGTGCTAGAGGGCTCCTGGGCCTGCAGGGAAATGGCTACACCTTC.

This clonotype was counted a few times. V gene TRBV3-1 combines with J gene TRBJ2-5, with 7 nucleotides matching TRBD2. Germline CDR1 and CDR2: LGHDT and YNNKEL (reference sequence). The J segment lost 11 bases and the V segment lost 4 bases, leaving 7 bases of the junction unmatched. The CDR3 runs 12 residues. CDR3 DNA: TGTGCCAGCAGCCCCTTGGGGAGGGAGCAGTACTTC. This sequence encodes CASSPLGREQYF.

This clonotype was observed once. The J gene is TRBJ2-1, the V gene TRBV2; 11 bases fit TRBD2. V was pared by 7 bases and J by 4 bases, with 6 bases of the junction left unmatched. This CDR3 region has 15 residues. The germline gives CDR1 SNHLY, CDR2 FYNNEI. The CDR3 nucleotides are TGTGCCAGCAAATCAATAGCGGGAGGGTACAATGAGCAGTTCTTC. This sequence encodes CASKSIAGGYNEQFF.

V is TRBV14 and J is TRBJ2-1, with a weak D call TRBD1 (5 bases). V dropped 9 bases and J dropped 0 bases, with 12 bases sitting between them. The CDR3 length is 14 residues. Looked up from germline, CDR1 is SGHDN and CDR2 is FVKESK. The CDR3 DNA reads as TGTGCCAGTGGTGACAGTAGCTCCTACAATGAGCAGTTCTTC. Translated: CASGDSSSYNEQFF.

J is TRBJ2-5 and V is TRBV5-1, with D maybe TRBD2 (6 bases). CDR3 length equals 16 residues. CDR1 is SGHRS and CDR2 is YFSETQ in the germline V gene. Trimming cost V 0 bases and J 2 bases, with 14 bases left between them. The CDR3 DNA follows: TGCGCCAGCAGCTTGGGGGGGGTGCGGGGTCAAGAGACCCAGTACTTC. It is translated as CASSLGGVRGQETQYF.

The table lists this clonotype with a few counts. The gene calls are TRBV7-2 and TRBJ2-5, with D perhaps TRBD2 (5 bases). The ends were cut back, 5 bases at V and 1 base at J, with 11 bases in the middle. CDR1 SGHTA and CDR2 FQGNSA come from the germline V gene. The CDR3 loop spans 14 amino acids. CDR3 nucleotides: TGTGCCAGCAGCCCGGGGTACCTCCAAGAGACCCAGTACTTC. Protein sequence: CASSPGYLQETQYF.

This clonotype was seen only a few times. CDR3 residues: CASSKTSGRACEQYF. For the CDR3, the DNA is TGTGCCAGCAGCAAGACTAGCGGGAGGGCCTGCGAGCAGTACTTC. The genes are TRBV7-9 and TRBJ2-7; the match to TRBD2 covers 14 bases. Germline assignment: CDR1 SEHNR and CDR2 FQNEAQ (reference sequence). Losses at the gene ends were 5 bases for V and 6 bases for J; bases not matched to a gene: 6. The CDR3 runs 15 residues.

V gene TRBV5-1 combines with J gene TRBJ2-5; D unclear. The CDR3 extends over 16 amino acids. Germline-derived CDR1 and CDR2 are SGHRS and YFSETQ. Trimming cost V 0 bases and J 0 bases, with 12 bases left between them. CDR3 in amino acids: CASSLGSTDYQETQYF. DNA for the CDR3: TGCGCCAGCAGCTTGGGCTCCACAGATTACCAAGAGACCCAGTACTTC. Variable domain in full (rest from reference TRBV5-1 and TRBJ2-5): KAGVTQTPRYLIKTRGQQVTLSCSPISGHRSVSWYQQTPGQGLQFLFEYFSETQRNKGNFPGRFSGRQFSNSRSEMNVSTLELGDSALYLCASSLGSTDYQETQYFGPGTRLLVL.

The chain combines TRBV29-1 with TRBJ2-5; 8 bases align to TRBD1. The tail of the sequence fits TRBJ2-7 better, so the J call may be wrong. The CDR3 has 14 residues. The germline V gene encodes CDR1 SQVTM and CDR2 ANQGSEA. CDR3 amino acids: CSVSGDRIPYEQYF. Here the CDR3 DNA reads TGCAGCGTCTCCGGGGACAGGATACCCTACGAGCAGTACTTC.

The chain links TRBV10-1 to TRBJ2-3; 12 nucleotides line up with TRBD2. Germline V gene lookup returns CDR1 WNHNN and CDR2 SYGVQD (reference sequence). The CDR3 sequence is 17 residues long. The V segment lost 0 bases and the J segment 0 bases; nucleotides outside the gene matches: 1. The CDR3, as DNA: TGCGCCAGCAGTGAGTCAACTAGCGGGAGGAGCACAGATACGCAGTATTTT. As protein: CASSESTSGRSTDTQYF.

This clonotype was observed a handful of times. V usage is TRBV12-3 or TRBV12-4 and J usage is TRBJ2-3; 7 bases fit TRBD2. This CDR3 has 15 residues. V shed 3 bases, J shed 3 bases, and the junction held 6 bases outside the gene matches. CDR3 sequence (DNA): TGTGCCAGCAGTTTTTCAGGGCGGGGGACAGATACGCAGTATTTT. Translated, it gives CASSFSGRGTDTQYF.

This clonotype occurred a few times. An end of the junction does not agree with germline; a read error may underlie this. The CDR3 here is CSVEEAAGANVRTF. The CDR3 DNA reads TGCAGCGTTGAAGAGGCCGCTGGGGCCAACGTCCGGACTTTC. This chain joins TRBV29-1 and TRBJ2-6; maybe TRBD1 (5 bases). The CDR3 length is 14 residues. CDR1 and CDR2 (germline): SQVTM, ANQGSEA.